Each of the 20 T cell receptor beta chains below was sequenced from the same sample in a study of cytomegalovirus exposure and HLA in healthy donors. Vbeta (60) and Jbeta (13) primers were used in the PCR. Produced via immunoSEQ multiplex PCR; TCRdb's table is partial and in-frame only. The profile covers approximately 150,000 clones, with 70% to 85% appearing a single time and approximately 1.5% taken by the ten largest. Source material: PBMCs. These receptors originate from a woman aged 25-40 years in good health and CMV-seropositive.

The chain recombines TRBV28 with TRBJ2-3, with D uncertain. The V gene's germline CDR1 is MDHEN and CDR2 SYDVKM. The CDR3 totals 15 residues. V lost 2 bases and J 0 bases, leaving 9 bases between the germline ends. This CDR3 reads CASSLNGGSTDTQYF. The CDR3 DNA follows: TGTGCCAGCAGTTTAAACGGCGGTAGCACAGATACGCAGTATTTT.

This sequence joins TRBV7-3 and TRBJ2-6; weak D call: TRBD2 (6 bases). Germline V CDR1 and CDR2: SGHTA, FQGTGA. V lost 3 bases and J lost 3, with 9 bases in between. The CDR3 runs 15 residues. DNA of the CDR3: TGTGCCAGCAGCTTCACTAGCAGTGGGGCCAACGTCCTGACTTTC. Residues: CASSFTSSGANVLTF.

The chain joins TRBV5-1 to TRBJ2-5, with 11 bases that match TRBD2. The CDR3 contains 16 residues. The germline V gene encodes CDR1 SGHRS and CDR2 YFSETQ. The trim removed 7 bases at V and 2 bases at J, leaving 10 bases unmatched. CDR3 loop: CASQPAGLAVQETQYF. DNA for the CDR3: TGCGCCAGCCAGCCCGCGGGACTAGCGGTACAAGAGACCCAGTACTTC.

In DNA form, the CDR3 reads TGTGCCAGCAGTGATAGGGACATTTCCTACGAGCAGTACTTC. Translated, it gives CASSDRDISYEQYF. The V gene is TRBV6-1, the J gene TRBJ2-7, with TRBD1 as a possible D gene (6 bases). Per germline, CDR1 MNHNS and CDR2 SASEGT. With 3 bases removed from V and 1 base from J, the gap between germline ends came to 10 bases. The CDR3 runs 14 residues.

The chain employs TRBV4-2 and TRBJ1-2; 7 positions match TRBD1. Trimming at V came to 0 bases and at J to 14 bases, leaving 21 bases not matched to a gene. Germline V lookup: CDR1 LGHNA, CDR2 YNFKEQ. The CDR3 spans 17 residues. The CDR3, as DNA: TGTGCCAGCAGCCAAGAGCAATACTGGACAGGAATCAGTCGTGGAACCTTC. Its protein is CASSQEQYWTGISRGTF.

The chain links TRBV27 to TRBJ1-5, with 7 bases matching TRBD1. V lost 6 bases and J lost 7; bases outside the gene matches: 9. The CDR3 runs 14 residues. Per germline, CDR1 MNHEY and CDR2 SMNVEV (reference sequence). The CDR3 sequence is CASSWGTEGQPQHF. The CDR3 coding sequence is TGTGCCAGCAGCTGGGGGACAGAAGGGCAGCCCCAGCATTTT.

This clone has just a few counts. The gene calls are TRBV5-1 and TRBJ2-7; 7 nucleotides align to TRBD2. From germline, CDR1 is SGHRS and CDR2 YFSETQ. The V gene end was trimmed by 4 bases and the J gene end by 2 bases; junction bases not matched to a gene: 6. The CDR3 has 14 residues. The CDR3: CASSKRELAYEQYF. Written as DNA, the CDR3 is TGCGCCAGCAGCAAGCGGGAATTGGCCTACGAGCAGTACTTC.

As DNA, the CDR3 is TGTGCCAGCAGTTTACGAAGTAGCGGGAGCTCCTACGAGCAGTACTTC. Amino acids: CASSLRSSGSSYEQYF. This chain links TRBV27 with TRBJ2-7; TRBD2 aligns across 9 bases. The CDR3 has 16 residues. The V and J ends lost 2 bases and 0 bases, in that order; junction bases with no gene match: 5. The germline CDR1 and CDR2 sequences are MNHEY and SMNVEV (reference sequence).

The chain has TRBV27 and TRBJ1-6; tentatively, D is TRBD1 (5 bases). V was shortened by 6 bases and J by 9 bases, with 21 bases between the two germline ends. CDR1 MNHEY and CDR2 SMNVEV come from the germline V gene (reference sequence). The CDR3 loop spans 16 amino acids. The CDR3 region is CASSLVGRVVGSPLHF. For the CDR3, the DNA is TGTGCCAGCAGCCTAGTCGGCAGGGTAGTTGGTTCACCCCTCCACTTT.

The chain joins TRBV19 to TRBJ2-1; TRBD2 might be the D (6 bases). Germline V gives CDR1 LNHDA, CDR2 SQIVND (reference sequence). There are 13 residues in the CDR3. V lost 6 bases and J 7 bases, leaving 13 bases between the germline ends. The CDR3 DNA sequence: TGTGCCAGTAGCCCTGGAGGGGCAAATGAGCAGTTCTTC. Encoded protein: CASSPGGANEQFF.

The V and J genes are TRBV29-1 and TRBJ1-2; maybe TRBD1 (5 bases). Germline V CDR1 and CDR2: SQVTM, ANQGSEA. This CDR3 is built from 16 residues. V shed 4 bases and J shed 1 base, with 19 bases lying between them. The CDR3 is CSVVGSDSYVNYGYTF. CDR3 nucleotide sequence: TGCAGCGTTGTCGGCTCAGACAGTTATGTTAACTATGGCTACACCTTC. Full variable domain (remainder filled in from reference TRBV29-1 and TRBJ1-2): SAVISQKPSRDICQRGTSLTIQCQVDSQVTMMFWYRQQPGQSLTLIATANQGSEATYESGFVIDKFPISRPNLTFSTLTVSNMSPEDSSIYLCSVVGSDSYVNYGYTFGSGTRLTVV.

The chain couples TRBV6-4 to TRBJ2-5; 14 bases are a match to TRBD2. The CDR3 runs 19 residues. The germline CDR1 and CDR2 sequences are MRHNA and SNTAGT. V trimming: 6 bases; J trimming: 7 bases; junction bases outside the gene matches: 19. The CDR3 spells CASSLGTSGRNSSDGTQYF. Written as DNA, the CDR3 is TGTGCCAGCAGCCTCGGGACTAGCGGGAGAAATTCGAGCGATGGGACCCAGTACTTC.

This chain uses TRBV2 with TRBJ2-5; 12 bases agree with TRBD1. The CDR3 is 15 residues long. Germline V gene data show CDR1 as SNHLY and CDR2 as FYNNEI. Trimming cost V 3 bases and J 4 bases; bases outside gene matches: 3. CDR3 in amino acids: CASSEGTGGAETQYF. The CDR3 DNA reads as TGTGCCAGCAGTGAGGGGACAGGGGGCGCAGAGACCCAGTACTTC.

This chain uses TRBV5-1 with TRBJ2-1; 9 bases map to TRBD2. CDR3 length equals 14 residues. From germline, CDR1 is SGHRS and CDR2 YFSETQ. V gave up 3 bases and J gave up 8 bases; unmatched junction bases: 6. CDR3 loop: CASSSAGGVDEQFF. CDR3 sequence (DNA): TGCGCCAGCAGCTCAGCGGGAGGAGTTGATGAGCAGTTCTTC.

V is TRBV28 and J is TRBJ1-2; 9 bases align to TRBD1. There are 15 residues in the CDR3. Germline assignment: CDR1 MDHEN and CDR2 SYDVKM. V gave up 4 bases and J gave up 1 base; unmatched junction bases: 4. CDR3 DNA: TGTGCCAGCAGTTCCGGGACAGGGAATAACTATGGCTACACCTTC. It encodes CASSSGTGNNYGYTF.

The V and J genes are TRBV28 and TRBJ2-2, with D maybe TRBD2 (5 bases). V lost 4 bases and J lost 1, with 16 bases in between. CDR3 size: 17 residues. CDR1 MDHEN and CDR2 SYDVKM come from the germline V gene. The CDR3 nucleotides read TGTGCCAGCAGTTCCCTGGACTGGTTTAAGAACACCGGGGAGCTGTTTTTT. Translation: CASSSLDWFKNTGELFF.

This chain uses TRBV27 with TRBJ2-7, with a tentative D call TRBD2 (6 bases). The CDR3 spans 17 residues. Germline lookup yields CDR1 MNHEY and CDR2 SMNVEV (reference sequence). V lost 0 bases and J 0 bases, leaving 15 bases between the germline ends. CDR3 coding DNA: TGTGCCAGCAGTTTATCGGGGACTGTTCTCAGCTCCTACGAGCAGTACTTC. This sequence encodes CASSLSGTVLSSYEQYF.

The chain employs TRBV7-8 and TRBJ2-5; D not resolved. Judging by the DNA end, TRBJ2-7 fits better; the J call may be wrong. The CDR3 extends over 13 amino acids. Per the germline V gene, CDR1 is SGHVS and CDR2 is FQNEAQ. CDR3 nucleotide sequence: TGTGCCAGCAGCTTAGAGCTAATTCACGAGCAGTACTTC. This translates into CASSLELIHEQYF.

The rearrangement joins TRBV2 to TRBJ1-5; D not certain. The length of the CDR3 is 15 residues. Germline V gene data show CDR1 as SNHLY and CDR2 as FYNNEI. The V end lost 4 bases, the J end lost 0 bases, and 10 bases lay between the germline ends. CDR3 in amino acids: CASSVEGYSNQPQHF. The CDR3 nucleotides read TGTGCCAGCAGTGTTGAGGGCTATAGCAATCAGCCCCAGCATTTT.

The chain links TRBV7-9 to TRBJ2-7; 10 nucleotides line up with TRBD2. This CDR3 comprises 15 residues. The V gene's germline CDR1 is SEHNR and CDR2 FQNEAQ (reference sequence). J lost 7 bases, V lost 5 bases, and 11 bases had no gene match. This CDR3 reads CASSPGSGRAGEQYF. DNA of the CDR3: TGTGCCAGCAGCCCCGGGAGCGGGAGGGCCGGGGAGCAGTACTTC.